There are many counts of the clone carrying this TCR beta chain. Antigen: not known. Gene names refer to mouse genes. The read is 4 residues too short to cover the CDR3 end, so that end is filled in from the germline J gene. The data were taken from a study of CD8+ T cells in alopecia areata. CDR1 NNHDY and CDR2 SYVADS come from the germline V gene. The CDR3 spans 13 residues. Study-wide results and limits: Sequenced scalp T cells also include alphabeta T cells resident in normal skin.

It was cDNA, reverse transcribed from extracted RNA, that served as the sequencing template. Here immunoSEQ multiplex PCR was the method, and the copy in TCRdb shows in-frame clones only, minus some. In total the sample includes approximately 110,000 clones, none of them seen once. This chain links TRBV13-3 with TRBJ2-5; tentative D call: TRBD1 (6 bases). The TCR originated in a C3H/HeJ mouse with alopecia areata. The strain's MHC haplotype is H2-k. Specimen: lesional skin. The DNA read from the CDR3 is TGTGCCAGCAGTGATATAGGGGGTGAC. It codes for CASSDIGGD. The complete CDR3 protein is CASSDIGGDTQYF.